This T cell receptor beta chain emerged from a study of post-analysis software for immune sequencing data (dated by TCRdb to between 2014 and 2017). In the study overall: Relapsing-remitting, secondary progressive and progressive-relapsing multiple sclerosis were recorded as disease courses, and subtype annotation was lacking for some patients. The patient repertoires were compared against around eleven previously published healthy control repertoires obtained from donors aged about 6 to 26 years. A subset of samples was prepared in parallel using single-end sample barcoding, then pooled and co-amplified after Illumina adapter ligation. What the work shows at the level of the full study, not this receptor alone: When samples were clustered directly using the F measure, samples prepared in the same batch co-clustered strongly, which prompted a batch-effect correction. Compared with controls, multiple sclerosis patients had significantly lower normalized Chao1 diversity, a finding suggesting substantial peripheral T-cell clonal expansion. The control group was slightly older than the multiple sclerosis patient group.

To demonstrate the VDJtools post-analysis software, TCR beta repertoires were profiled from the peripheral blood of 13 young patients with multiple sclerosis. Multiple sclerosis patients were children and adolescents aged about 6 to 15 years. Libraries were built with PCR. For sequencing, an Illumina HiSeq 2500 was employed. To reduce PCR and sequencing biases, unique molecular identifiers were built into the TCR beta cDNA libraries. Around 500,000 cDNA molecules were obtained for every 1 to 10 million input T cells, so each molecule roughly corresponded to one T cell. The patient libraries were prepared and sequenced using the same protocol as the earlier healthy control dataset. Within a given batch, samples were prepared together, multiplexed and sequenced on the same HiSeq lane. In the authors' own workflow: Raw barcoded reads were processed with MIGEC, discarding single-read molecular identifier groups before consensus assembly and CDR3 extraction. Clonotype tables were post-analysed with VDJtools, and diversity was normalized by down-sampling all datasets to the smallest sample size. To correct batch-related cross-sample contamination, repertoire overlap clustering matched CDR3 amino acid sequences but not nucleotide sequences. TCRdb redid the processing of the public reads, applying fastp at Q25 and MiXCR, and retained in-frame beta chains. Entries that share a CDR3 protein sequence are merged under the most common genes and DNA. None of the V and J calls come from the authors' own analysis; TCRdb made them. This sample gives about 820,000 distinct CDR3 sequences in total; about 53% of them show up just once. About 4.8% of the sample rests with the top ten.

On this clonotype itself: Its antigen remains undetermined. No qualities accompany the bases; no much larger clone lies one base away.

Sequenced material: blood. This TCR was sampled from a girl aged 10 to 17 with multiple sclerosis.

The CDR3 has the sequence CASSFSQVNTDTQYF. The DNA sequence is given as TGTGCCAGCAGCTTCTCCCAAGTTAACACAGATACGCAGTATTTT. The V and J segments used are TRBV7-8 and TRBJ2-3, with an unclear D gene assignment. The junction carries 12 bases between V and J, which are trimmed by 3 bases and 2 bases respectively. Based on the germline V gene, the CDR1 and CDR2 sequences are SGHVS and FQNEAQ. The CDR3 holds 15 amino acids from the cysteine to the phenylalanine. Only the CDR3 DNA is retained, 45 bases long and in frame from the first base.